This TCR beta chain was obtained from a study of OX40 agonist ivuxolimab in advanced cancers. Study details: Cancers in dose escalation were hepatocellular, melanoma, renal cell and head and neck.

General study results and limits: CD4+ and CD8+ T cells in blood underwent clonal expansion by week 6 at 0.1 to 3.0 mg/kg. Antigen specificity remained undetermined for the expanded peripheral T cells.

Profiled with immunoSEQ multiplex PCR; TCRdb holds only in-frame clones, not every one. In the table there are around 150,000 clones, roughly 94% of which are singletons. About this clone: What it binds is not known.

This TCR came from an adult with an advanced solid tumor such as melanoma, head and neck, liver or kidney cancer. The sequenced sample was CD4+ or CD8+ T cells sorted from blood, obtained in a trial of the OX40 agonist ivuxolimab.

The CDR3 sequence: CASSLVGAGSYNEQFF. As DNA, the CDR3 is TGTGCCAGCAGCTTAGTCGGGGCGGGCTCCTACAATGAGCAGTTCTTC. The V and J genes are TRBV7-9 and TRBJ2-1; D tentatively reads TRBD1 or TRBD2 (5 bases each). There are 16 residues in the CDR3. V lost 1 base, J lost 0 bases, and 10 bases lay in between. Germline assignment: CDR1 SEHNR and CDR2 FQNEAQ (reference sequence).